The 7 T cell receptor beta chains reported below all come from one sample, sequenced in a study of tumor and adjacent non-tumor tissue in lung cancer. RNA was extracted from bulk tissue without any cell sorting. The normal lung tissue was taken more than 3 cm from the tumor edge. Three rounds of nested PCR, following a modified ARM-PCR protocol, produced the TCRbeta library. Via MiXCR, TCRdb re-called the multiplex PCR reads, giving one row per CDR3 protein. The table has some 99,000 distinct CDR3 sequences, 60% to 65% seen once. Input material: distant non-tumor lung tissue. The receptors originated from a man in his 60s with non-small cell lung cancer.

In its sample, this clonotype was seen many times. A much larger clone sits a single nucleotide away, making a read error possible. The rearrangement uses TRBV4-2 and TRBJ2-7, with TRBD2 matching 8 bases. CDR1 and CDR2 from the germline V gene are LGHNA and YNFKEQ. The CDR3 sequence is 16 residues long. Losses at the gene ends were 3 bases for V and 3 bases for J; bases not matched to a gene: 10. CDR3 in DNA: TGTGCCAGCAGCCACCCCTCAGCGGGAGCAGGCTACGAGCAGTACTTC. It codes for CASSHPSAGAGYEQYF.

Regarding this clonotype: Relative to the germline gene, one junction end is altered; a read error may explain this. The genes are TRBV12-3 or TRBV12-4 and TRBJ2-3; no reliable D call. The CDR3 has 13 amino acids. The CDR3 loop is CASGLVTTDTQYF. The CDR3, as DNA: TGTGCCAGCGGTTTGGTGACCACAGATACGCAGTATTTT.

The table lists this clonotype with a few counts. The rearrangement joins TRBV20-1 to TRBJ1-1; 9 positions agree with TRBD1. The CDR3 totals 16 residues. Trimming cost V 2 bases and J 1 base; bases outside gene matches: 8. CDR1 and CDR2 (germline): DFQATT, SNEGSKA (reference sequence). CDR3 in amino acids: CSARTTGGVWNTEAFF. In DNA, the CDR3 is TGCAGTGCTAGAACCACAGGGGGCGTGTGGAACACTGAAGCTTTCTTT.

A remark on this clonotype: An end of the junction does not agree with germline; a read error may underlie this. The V and J genes are TRBV5-6 and TRBJ2-7; D may be TRBD1 or TRBD2 (5 bases each). Germline V gene sequence: CDR1 SGHDT, CDR2 YYEEEE. The length of the CDR3 is 17 residues. The CDR3: CASSLSRGARSSCEQYF. The CDR3 DNA follows: TGCGCCAGCAGCTTGAGCCGAGGGGCCCGCAGCTCCTGCGAGCAGTACTTC. Full variable domain (rest looked up from reference TRBV5-6 and TRBJ2-7): DAGVTQSPTHLIKTRGQQVTLRCSPKSGHDTVSWYQQALGQGPQFIFQYYEEEERQRGNFPDRFSGHQFPNYSSELNVNALLLGDSALYLCASSLSRGARSSCEQYFGPGTRLTVT.

This clonotype was detected only a few times. A much larger clone differs from this one at a single base, so this may be a read error. The chain recombines TRBV11-2 with TRBJ2-3; D is uncertain. CDR3 length equals 13 residues. Trimming took off 3 bases at V and 4 bases at J, with 8 bases between the two ends. Per germline, CDR1 SGHAT and CDR2 FQNNGV. CDR3 residues: CASSFIRADTQYF. The DNA of the CDR3 is TGTGCCAGCAGCTTCATCCGCGCAGATACGCAGTATTTT.

A word on this clonotype: A clone one base away is much larger, so this may be a read error. The chain recombines TRBV28 with TRBJ2-7, with a possible D match to TRBD1 (6 bases). CDR1 and CDR2 (germline): MDHEN, SYDVKM. CDR3 length: 14 amino acids. CDR3 DNA: TGTGCCAGCAGTTACACCGGACAGACCTACAAGCAGTACTTC. Protein product: CASSYTGQTYKQYF.

This clonotype was seen a few times. This sequence may be a read error, since a much larger clone differs from it by one base. The chain recombines TRBV6-1 with TRBJ2-3; D possibly corresponds to TRBD2 (5 bases). CDR3 size: 13 residues. Germline V gene sequence: CDR1 MNHNS, CDR2 SASEGT. CDR3 nucleotide sequence: TGTGCCAGCGGTGATCGGGGATCAGATACGCAGTATTTT. It translates to CASGDRGSDTQYF.